Listed below are T cell receptor beta chains from one sample, sequenced in a study of blood T cell repertoires in COVID-19. Sequencing was performed with immunoSEQ multiplex PCR; in TCRdb, only in-frame clones are kept and a portion is missing. The sample lists about 210,000 clones, less than 85% occurring once. Sequenced sample: peripheral blood. The receptor set was obtained from a woman aged 80 or older with COVID-19, enrolled during active disease. Each CDR3 is given with its conserved first and last residue. Each record gives: V gene, CDR3 protein.

TRBV5-1,CASSLEGGRGKLFF
TRBV5-1,CASSIDSYGYTF
TRBV3-1/TRBV3-2,CASSQDRFSRDGGEAFF
TRBV25-1,CASSEYLAGPGNEQFF
TRBV4-1,CASSHGTVAEAFF
TRBV7-3,CASSLQGHTEAFF
TRBV6-5,CASSRTGGYNEQFF
TRBV9,CASSEGQGYGYTF
TRBV29-1,CSVVAGRSFRGYTF
TRBV5-1,CASRRTGENNLEAFF
TRBV7-2,CASSPTRTGIHEQYF
TRBV19,CASSRPGQGRVGNQPQHF
TRBV14,CASRRQGNTGELFF
TRBV19,CASRQITAPIETQYF
TRBV3-1/TRBV3-2,CASSPWTSGSLVNEQFF
TRBV6-6,CASSSGQWNSPLHF
TRBV7-9,CASSLGGIQETQYF
TRBV5-1,CASSFSLTDGYTF
TRBV5-1,CASRPPGGGPPDTQYF
TRBV3-1/TRBV3-2,CASSQDGETQYF
TRBV5-1,CASSSGVNTEAFF
TRBV5-1,CASSNPIRLVGGSYNSPLHF
TRBV6-5,CASSYAGGNQPQHF
TRBV4-1,CASSQERDQPQHF
TRBV2,CASSEPMGLAGGLSYNEQFF
TRBV29-1,CSTSGGQLNTEAFF
TRBV11-2,CASSAEGTGGYTF